This T cell receptor beta chain derives from a study of T cell repertoires in cytomegalovirus infection. Points from the study as a whole: Within the response measured ex vivo, HLA-C-restricted CMV-specific TCR beta clonotypes were dominant.

Trimming removed 6 bases at V and 0 bases at J, with 12 bases between. This CDR3 region has 15 residues. Germline values: CDR1 SGHTA, CDR2 FQGNSA. TCRdb called the reads again in MiXCR, with one record for every CDR3 protein. The sample contains around 280,000 distinct CDR3 sequences, roughly a tenth of which appear only once. About this clonotype itself: Its antigen is still unknown.

Sequenced material: PBMCs. The chain recombines TRBV7-2 with TRBJ1-5, with unresolved D. This clonotype originated in a human donor in good health (CMV status not recorded). Some clones in this sample may be carry-over from other donors' samples. The CDR3 sequence: CASRTDGYSNQPQHF. Written as DNA, the CDR3 is TGTGCCAGCAGGACCGACGGTTATAGCAATCAGCCCCAGCATTTT.